The clone carrying this T cell receptor beta chain was detected ten times or more. As yet, its antigen is unknown. Amplification yielded TCR beta CDR3 regions, with RNA transcripts as the source. Primed by the HTBI set, a first-round RT-PCR was run on the TCR CDR3. TCRdb re-called the multiplex PCR reads with MiXCR, one entry per CDR3 protein. The repertoire holds around 520,000 distinct CDR3 sequences, approximately 15% seen once, with over 11% in the top ten. There are 15 residues in the CDR3. The V and J ends lost 6 bases and 6 bases, in that order; junction bases with no gene match: 8. Germline V lookup: CDR1 SNHLY, CDR2 FYNNEI. This sample is part of a study of T cells in Graves' hyperthyroidism and ophthalmopathy. General study points: Blood also showed most of the thyroid clonotypes that were expanded above 0.001.

On the basis of clinical symptoms, serum thyroxine and TRAb, thyroid ultrasound and orbital computed tomography, diagnoses were made. Isolation of PBMCs was performed on 8.5 to 10 ml fresh peripheral blood. Sample: blood. The origin of this receptor is a woman in her forties with Graves' hyperthyroidism. The V call is TRBV2, the J call TRBJ2-1; 10 bases align to TRBD2. The CDR3, as DNA: TGTGCCAGCAGGGGGCTGCCTAGCGGGAGCAATGAGCAGTTCTTC. Protein product: CASRGLPSGSNEQFF.